The TCR beta chain described here comes from a study of T cell changes during pregnancy in multiple sclerosis. V was shortened by 7 bases and J by 0 bases, with 9 bases between the two germline ends. The CDR3 extends over 13 amino acids. Looked up from germline, CDR1 is MDHEN and CDR2 is SYDVKM. The table came from immunoSEQ multiplex PCR; TCRdb's copy has only in-frame clones and leaves some out. The top ten clones hold approximately 3% of a sample with roughly 13,000 clones, approximately 95% of them seen once. This sample comprised peripheral blood, obtained in the second trimester of pregnancy. The sequence was obtained from a female donor in good health, enrolled as a control in a pregnancy study. V and J are TRBV28 and TRBJ1-2; no clear D. The chain's CDR3 is CASTPLANYGYTF. CDR3 DNA sequence: TGTGCCAGCACTCCACTCGCTAACTATGGCTACACCTTC.